This TCR beta chain was recovered during a study of tumor and adjacent non-tumor tissue in lung cancer. At the level of the study: Aged about 31 to 85 years, patients included roughly ten men and roughly five women with stage I to III disease. Regarding the study as a whole: Tumor repertoires had a smaller top 100 clone share than normal lung. Tumor tissue had significantly higher TCR diversity than normal lung.

Concerning this clonotype: The antigen is not known. A read error may account for a junction end that differs from germline.

RNA was extracted from bulk tissue without any cell sorting. Between August and November 2014, newly diagnosed, chemotherapy-naive lung cancer patients underwent thoracic surgery in China. The library came from three nested PCR rounds adapted from ARM-PCR protocols. Using its own MiXCR run on the multiplex PCR reads, TCRdb lists one record per CDR3 protein. The profile covers tens of thousands of distinct CDR3 sequences, with around four fifths appearing a single time and more than 10% taken by the ten largest. The CDR3 contains 17 residues. Germline V gene data show CDR1 as MNHEY and CDR2 as SVGEGT.

This chain joins TRBV6-2 or TRBV6-3 and TRBJ2-7; 13 bases align to TRBD2. The sample consisted of lung tumor tissue. This receptor was taken from a woman aged 45-65 years with non-small cell lung cancer. The CDR3 is CASSHRDRTSGSYEQYF. The CDR3, as DNA: TGTGCCAGCAGTCACCGGGACAGGACTAGCGGGAGCTACGAGCAGTACTTT.